Listed below are T cell receptor beta chains from one sample, sequenced in a study of blood T cell repertoires in COVID-19. Using immunoSEQ multiplex PCR, the repertoire was profiled, and TCRdb retains in-frame clones only, with some absent. The table shows 200,000 to 250,000 clones, with roughly four fifths occurring only once. The sequenced sample consisted of PBMCs or T cells enriched from blood (not recorded which). All receptors come from a woman aged 55-75 years who had recovered from COVID-19. CDR3s include the opening cysteine and the closing phenylalanine or tryptophan. D genes are given only for firm matches. Expanded clones get a size class; other rows say once, few or many, or leave the size out.

d_call	v_call	clone_size	j_call	cdr3_nt	cdr3_aa
TRBD2	TRBV5-1	.	TRBJ2-1	TGCGCCAGCAGCTTAGCCGGGACTAGCGACTACAATGAGCAGTTCTTC	CASSLAGTSDYNEQFF
.	TRBV18	once	TRBJ2-7	TGTGCCAGCTCACCCGCCGGGACACACTCCTACGAGCAGTACTTC	CASSPAGTHSYEQYF
.	TRBV3-1/TRBV3-2	.	TRBJ1-1	TGTGCCAGCAGCCAAGATCAGGCGATGAACACTGAAGCTTTCTTT	CASSQDQAMNTEAFF
TRBD2	TRBV4-2	.	TRBJ2-1	TGTGCCAGCAGCCAAGATCTAGCGGTAAAGCAGTTCTTC	CASSQDLAVKQFF
.	TRBV11-2	.	TRBJ2-7	TGTGCCAGCAGCGCCCCAGGCTACGAGCAGTACTTC	CASSAPGYEQYF
.	TRBV5-1	.	TRBJ2-5	TGCGCCAGCAGCACTCCCACAGGGCTCGTAGAGACCCAGTACTTC	CASSTPTGLVETQYF
.	TRBV7-9	few	TRBJ1-2	TGTGCCAGCAGCCCCAATGGGCAGGGGTCCCTCTATGGCTACACCTTC	CASSPNGQGSLYGYTF
.	TRBV19	.	TRBJ2-7	TGTGCCAGTAGTATGGCCCGGCAGGTATCCTACGAGCAGTACTTC	CASSMARQVSYEQYF
TRBD2	TRBV3-1/TRBV3-2	.	TRBJ2-3	TGTGCCAGCAGCCAAGGGGGACTAGCGGGGACAGATACGCAGTATTTT	CASSQGGLAGTDTQYF
.	TRBV4-3	.	TRBJ2-7	TGCGCCAGCAGCCAAAATCTAGGCCAAATCGGCTACGAGCAGTACTTC	CASSQNLGQIGYEQYF
TRBD1	TRBV29-1	.	TRBJ1-1	TGCAGCGCCCAGGGACAGGTTGAAGCTTTCTTT	CSAQGQVEAFF
.	TRBV21-1	.	TRBJ1-4	TGTGCCGTTCAAAAAGCCCCAGACAGGCCTGCTAATGAAAAACTGTTTTTT	CAVQKAPDRPANEKLFF
.	TRBV27	few	TRBJ2-7	TGTGCCAGCAGTCCGCCCATGGCAGGGAAAGTTCACGAGCAGTACTTC	CASSPPMAGKVHEQYF
TRBD2	TRBV11-2	.	TRBJ2-7	TGTGCCAGCAGAGCAAATAGCGGGAGGGTCTACGAGCAGTACTTC	CASRANSGRVYEQYF
TRBD1	TRBV6-2/TRBV6-3	few	TRBJ1-2	TGTGCCAGCAGTTACAGGGGGCAGGGCTATGGCTACACCTTC	CASSYRGQGYGYTF
TRBD1	TRBV5-6	.	TRBJ2-2	TGTGCCAGCAGCCCAGGGGGCTCCGGGGAGCTGTTTTTT	CASSPGGSGELFF
TRBD1	TRBV19	.	TRBJ1-2	TGTGCCAGTAGTATTTCGACAGGGGGCTATGGCTACACCTTC	CASSISTGGYGYTF
.	TRBV12-5	.	TRBJ1-2	TGTGCTAGTGGTTTGGACTCAACGAACTATGGCTACACCTTC	CASGLDSTNYGYTF
TRBD2	TRBV3-1/TRBV3-2	few	TRBJ2-7	TGTGCCAGCAGCCAAGACTGGCTAGCGGGAAGGGAGCAGTACTTC	CASSQDWLAGREQYF
.	TRBV20-1	.	TRBJ1-6	TGCAGTGCTCGTGGGCTTTGGGGGGCCTATAATTCACCCCTCCACTTT	CSARGLWGAYNSPLHF
TRBD2	TRBV7-2	.	TRBJ2-3	TGTGCCAGCAGCTTAGCGCCCAGCGGGGCCACAGATACGCAGTATTTT	CASSLAPSGATDTQYF
TRBD2	TRBV19	.	TRBJ2-5	TGTGCCAGTAGTATAGTAGCGGGGACCCAAGAGACCCAGTACTTC	CASSIVAGTQETQYF
.	TRBV27	.	TRBJ2-1	TGTGCCAGCAGTTTAAATCGGAATGAGCAGTTCTTC	CASSLNRNEQFF
TRBD2	TRBV10-2	once	TRBJ2-3	TGCGCCAGCAGTGCCGGACTAGCGGGATCAACAGATACGCAGTATTTT	CASSAGLAGSTDTQYF
.	TRBV5-1	once	TRBJ2-5	TGCGCCAGCAGCTCCGGTTATCGAGAGACCCAGTACTTC	CASSSGYRETQYF
TRBD1	TRBV7-6	.	TRBJ1-1	TGTGCCAGCAGATTAACGCACAGGGGTGGAGTCGGAGACACTGAAGCTTTCTTT	CASRLTHRGGVGDTEAFF
.	TRBV19	few	TRBJ1-3	TGTGCCAGTACCGACTACATGAGCTCTGGAAACACCATATATTTT	CASTDYMSSGNTIYF
TRBD1	TRBV5-5	.	TRBJ1-1	TGTGCCAGCAGCCGTTGGGGACAGGAAAGGGAAGCTTTCTTT	CASSRWGQEREAFF
TRBD1	TRBV25-1	few	TRBJ1-6	TGTGCCAGCAGTGCAGGACAGGTTGATTCACCCCTCCACTTT	CASSAGQVDSPLHF
TRBD1	TRBV5-1	few	TRBJ2-2	TGCGCCAGCAGCTTAGGACAGGGAAACACCGGGGAGCTGTTTTTT	CASSLGQGNTGELFF
.	TRBV29-1	.	TRBJ1-1	TGCAGCTGGCTTCGGACTGGCTTGAACACTGAAGCTTTCTTT	CSWLRTGLNTEAFF